This T cell receptor beta chain was identified in a study of T cells in narcolepsy. The overall study: Healthy controls were enrolled alongside patients with narcolepsy type 1 or type 2.

Generated by immunoSEQ multiplex PCR, the TCRdb table keeps only in-frame clones and is missing some. The profile shows 25,000 to 30,000 clones, around 87% of them singletons. Regarding the study as a whole: Blood of same and different patients, but not healthy controls, reportedly held recurring autoreactive clonotypes. Autoreactive HCRT-specific and TRIB2-specific clonotypes were marked in same-patient CSF-versus-blood CD4+ comparisons. In some patient and control memory CD4+ samples, autoreactive clones were absent.

CDR3 length equals 13 residues. Trimming cost V 4 bases and J 4 bases, with 10 bases left between them. Germline assignment: CDR1 MNHNS and CDR2 SASEGT. With regard to this clone: What it binds is not known.

The sequence was collected from a human donor in good health. The gene calls are TRBV6-1 and TRBJ1-1; maybe TRBD1 (5 bases). Sequencing was carried out using memory (CD45RA-) CD4+ T cells from blood. CDR3 DNA: TGTGCCAGCAGTGGGAAAAGGGGCACTGAAGCTTTCTTT. It translates to CASSGKRGTEAFF.